This is a list of T cell receptor beta chains from one sample in a study of cytomegalovirus exposure and HLA in healthy donors. Libraries were prepared by immunoSEQ multiplex PCR; TCRdb keeps only in-frame clonotypes and omits some of them. The table records 130,000 to 150,000 clones, over 60% of them present only once. Sequenced material: PBMCs. These TCRs come from a man between 35 and 55 years old in good health and CMV-seropositive. The CDR3 runs from the conserved cysteine through the conserved F or W. A D gene is named only where the DNA matches it firmly. Size is omitted from some rows. Given values are once, few, many or a class for expanded clones.

>TRBV4-1|TRBD2|TRBJ2-1|once
CASSQQLAAYNEQFF
TGCGCCAGCAGCCAACAACTAGCGGCATACAATGAGCAGTTCTTC
>TRBV6-6|TRBD1|TRBJ2-3|NA
CASSQPDRGGSDTQYF
TGTGCCAGCAGTCAACCGGACAGGGGTGGCTCAGATACGCAGTATTTT
>TRBV7-9|TRBD1|TRBJ2-7|NA
CASSFPGQSYEQYF
TGTGCCAGCAGCTTTCCGGGACAGTCCTACGAGCAGTACTTC
>TRBV2|TRBD1|TRBJ1-4|few
CASSGGQGEFEKLFF
TGTGCCAGCAGTGGGGGACAGGGGGAGTTTGAAAAACTGTTTTTT
>TRBV5-4|NA|TRBJ2-2|NA
CASSGGGQFAGELFF
TGTGCCAGCAGCGGAGGAGGACAGTTCGCCGGGGAGCTGTTTTTT
>TRBV5-4|TRBD2|TRBJ2-7|once
CASSSGTSGRNYEQYF
TGTGCCAGCAGCTCGGGGACTAGCGGGAGGAACTACGAGCAGTACTTC
>TRBV6-6|NA|TRBJ2-3|NA
CASSGPTDTQYF
TGTGCCAGCTCAGGGCCCACAGATACGCAGTATTTT
>TRBV10-3|NA|TRBJ1-5|NA
CAISETESRPQHF
TGTGCCATCAGTGAGACAGAAAGTAGGCCCCAGCATTTT
>TRBV5-1|TRBD2|TRBJ2-3|NA
CASSLGGGPGTDTQYF
TGCGCCAGCAGCTTGGGGGGAGGGCCCGGCACAGATACGCAGTATTTT
>TRBV2|NA|TRBJ1-2|NA
CARLETNYGYTF
TGTGCCAGATTAGAGACTAACTATGGCTACACCTTC
>TRBV29-1|NA|TRBJ2-5|NA
CSAERQPGGETQYF
TGCAGCGCAGAGAGGCAACCAGGAGGGGAGACCCAGTACTTC
>TRBV2|NA|TRBJ1-5|NA
CASTLGDTRNQPQHF
TGTGCCAGCACACTTGGGGACACACGCAATCAGCCCCAGCATTTT
>TRBV5-1|TRBD1|TRBJ1-5|NA
CASSHDRGGSNQPQHF
TGCGCCAGCAGCCATGACAGGGGAGGGAGCAATCAGCCCCAGCATTTT
>TRBV18|TRBD1|TRBJ2-1|NA
CASTDRKSSYNEQFF
TGTGCCAGCACGGACAGGAAAAGCTCCTACAATGAGCAGTTCTTC
>TRBV7-9|TRBD1|TRBJ2-7|once
CASRKGQGYYEQYF
TGTGCCAGCAGGAAGGGACAGGGTTACTACGAGCAGTACTTC
>TRBV7-8|TRBD1|TRBJ2-2|once
CASSPRDRVRTGELFF
TGTGCCAGCAGCCCCCGGGACAGGGTGAGAACCGGGGAGCTGTTTTTT